Below are 10 T cell receptor beta chains sequenced from a single sample in a study of T cells in women clearing cervical HPV infection. Data came from immunoSEQ multiplex PCR; TCRdb stores just in-frame clones and leaves some out. This sample lists tens of thousands of clones; its ten largest clones have around 24%. Source material: blood buffy coat. Source of these receptors: a woman aged 18 to 75 with a cervical HPV16 infection that either progressed to CIN3+ or cleared (not recorded which).

As concerns this clone: The read terminates 3 residues ahead of where the CDR3 ends, so the germline J gene completes it. The chain joins TRBV19 to TRBJ1-5, with 7 nucleotides matching TRBD1. The V gene's germline CDR1 is LNHDA and CDR2 SQIVND (reference sequence). The CDR3 consists of 16 residues. V lost 7 bases to trimming and J lost 5 bases; unmatched junction nucleotides: 14. The DNA read from the CDR3 is TGTGCCAGTAAGGTTCTCGGGGAGGGGGCAGATCAGCCC. Translating it yields CASKVLGEGADQP. The entire CDR3 protein is CASKVLGEGADQPQHF.

Note on this clone: The read terminates 3 residues before the CDR3 end, so the remaining end is supplied by the germline J gene. The gene calls are TRBV24-1 and TRBJ2-4; D is unresolved. The germline V gene has CDR1 KGHDR and CDR2 SFDVKD. V was trimmed by 0 bases and J by 6 bases, leaving 8 bases between them. CDR3 length: 14 residues. The covered CDR3 bases are TGTGCCACCAGTGATTTGGAGCGCGGAAACATT. Protein sequence: CATSDLERGNI. The entire CDR3 reads CATSDLERGNIQYF.

As for this clone: The CDR3 end falls 3 residues outside the read, so it is completed with the germline J gene. The chain combines TRBV5-1 with TRBJ1-1, with 7 bases that match TRBD1. The germline gives CDR1 SGHRS, CDR2 YFSETQ. Trimming took 5 bases from V and 3 from J; bases not matched to a gene: 4. The CDR3 is 13 amino acids. Partial CDR3 DNA: TGCGCCAGCAGGAATCAGGGGGACACTGAA. Amino acids: CASRNQGDTE. The full CDR3 reads CASRNQGDTEAFF.

In terms of frequency, this clone is medium-sized. Read coverage stops 3 residues before the CDR3 terminus; the germline J gene supplies the remainder. This sequence joins TRBV19 and TRBJ2-7; 10 nucleotides agree with TRBD2. CDR3 size: 16 residues. V trimming: 1 base; J trimming: 2 bases; junction bases outside the gene matches: 5. CDR1 is LNHDA and CDR2 is SQIVND in the germline V gene (reference sequence). Incomplete CDR3 DNA: TGTGCCAGTAGTATAGGTCCAGCGGGGGGGCCCTACGAG. Translated, it gives CASSIGPAGGPYE. The entire CDR3 protein reads CASSIGPAGGPYEQYF. The whole variable domain, remainder taken from reference TRBV19 and TRBJ2-7, is DGGITQSPKYLFRKEGQNVTLSCEQNLNHDAMYWYRQDPGQGLRLIYYSQIVNDFQKGDIAEGYSVSREKKESFPLTVTSAQKNPTAFYLCASSIGPAGGPYEQYFGPGTRLTVT.

A note on this clone: Read sequence stops 3 residues before the CDR3 end, and the germline J gene provides the missing end. The chain carries TRBV19 and TRBJ2-5; 10 nucleotides agree with TRBD1. V lost 10 bases to trimming and J lost 3 bases; unmatched junction nucleotides: 17. The germline V gene has CDR1 LNHDA and CDR2 SQIVND (reference sequence). CDR3 length equals 17 residues. The CDR3 sequence: CATRQGAASRLEETQYF. The CDR3 DNA, read in part, is TGTGCCACCAGACAGGGGGCGGCAAGTAGGCTAGAAGAGACC.

A word on this clone: Read sequence stops 3 residues before the CDR3 end, and the germline J gene provides the missing end. The chain has TRBV7-9 and TRBJ1-2, with D unclear. Germline V lookup: CDR1 SEHNR, CDR2 FQNEAQ (reference sequence). The CDR3 contains 12 residues. The CDR3 DNA, read in part, is TGTGCCAGCAGCCAGGCAGGCTACGAC. Protein: CASSQAGYD. The full CDR3 protein is CASSQAGYDYTF.

The CDR3 DNA, read in part, is TGTGCCAGCATCACAGGGGGCGCCTATGGC. Its translation is CASITGGAYG. The complete CDR3 protein is CASITGGAYGYTF. The V and J genes are TRBV7-9 and TRBJ1-2; 9 bases line up with TRBD1. The read gets to within 3 residues of the CDR3 end, and the germline J gene fills in the rest. This CDR3 region has 13 residues. Germline V gene lookup returns CDR1 SEHNR and CDR2 FQNEAQ (reference sequence). The ends lost 7 bases at V and 4 bases at J; junction bases unmatched: 4.

Details on this clone: The read comes to an end 3 residues before the CDR3 does, leaving the germline J gene to fill in the end. The chain employs TRBV20-1 and TRBJ2-7, with 12 nucleotides matching TRBD1. Germline assignment: CDR1 DFQATT and CDR2 SNEGSKA (reference sequence). With V trimmed by 4 bases and J by 3 bases, 4 bases remained unmatched. This CDR3 comprises 14 residues. Incomplete CDR3 DNA: TGCAGTGCTACCGGGACAGGGGGCGTCTACGAG. Protein sequence: CSATGTGGVYE. The entire CDR3 reads CSATGTGGVYEQYF.

Note on this clone: The read finishes 3 residues shy of the CDR3 end, and the germline J gene is used to complete it. The chain combines TRBV6-4 with TRBJ1-2, with 8 bases matching TRBD1. The CDR3 loop spans 16 amino acids. V lost 0 bases and J lost 7; bases outside the gene matches: 10. Germline V gene data show CDR1 as MRHNA and CDR2 as SNTAGT. CDR3 amino acids: CASSDSARTGYSGYTF. The sequenced CDR3 bases are TGTGCCAGCAGTGACTCGGCTCGGACAGGGTATAGTGGC.

Notes on this clone: The CDR3 is cut off 3 residues early in the read; its end comes from the germline J gene. The chain couples TRBV20-1 to TRBJ1-2; maybe TRBD1 (5 bases). Trimming removed 3 bases at V and 6 bases at J, with 20 bases between. Germline CDR1 and CDR2: DFQATT and SNEGSKA (reference sequence). This CDR3 is built from 15 residues. CDR3 bases read: TGCAGTGCTAGGGATATGGGAGCGGGGCCCCATGGC. This sequence encodes CSARDMGAGPHG. The full-length CDR3 reads as CSARDMGAGPHGYTF.